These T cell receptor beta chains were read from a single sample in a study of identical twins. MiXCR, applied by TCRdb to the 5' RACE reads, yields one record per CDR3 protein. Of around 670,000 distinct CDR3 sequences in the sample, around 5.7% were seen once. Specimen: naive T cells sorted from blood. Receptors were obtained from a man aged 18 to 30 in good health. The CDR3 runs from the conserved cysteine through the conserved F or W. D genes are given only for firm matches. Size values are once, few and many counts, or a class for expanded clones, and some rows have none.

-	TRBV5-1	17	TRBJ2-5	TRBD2	CASSRPGLAIHQETQYF	TGCGCCAGCAGCCGTCCGGGACTAGCGATCCACCAAGAGACCCAGTACTTC
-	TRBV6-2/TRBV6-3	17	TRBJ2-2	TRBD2	CASSYYEPGLDTGELFF	TGTGCCAGCAGTTACTATGAACCGGGACTAGACACCGGGGAGCTGTTTTTT
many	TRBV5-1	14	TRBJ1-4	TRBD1	CASSPRGRDEKLFF	TGCGCCAGCAGCCCCAGGGGGCGCGATGAAAAACTGTTTTTT
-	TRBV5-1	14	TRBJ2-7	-	CASSTSGVIYEQCF	TGCGCCAGCAGCACCTCCGGGGTTATCTACGAGCAGTGCTTC
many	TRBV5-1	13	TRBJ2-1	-	CASSYDRINEQFF	TGCGCCAGCAGCTATGACAGGATCAATGAGCAGTTCTTC
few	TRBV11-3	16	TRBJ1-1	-	CASSPTFDRFTVAAFF	-
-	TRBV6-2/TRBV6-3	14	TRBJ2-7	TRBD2	CASKATGGPREQYF	TGTGCCAGCAAAGCGACGGGAGGGCCCCGCGAGCAGTACTTC
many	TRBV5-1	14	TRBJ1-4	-	CASSNRSRNEKLFF	TGCGCCAGCAGCAACAGGAGCCGTAATGAAAAACTGTTTTTT
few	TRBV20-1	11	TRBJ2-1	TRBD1	CSGTGYDEQFF	TGCAGTGGGACAGGCTACGATGAGCAGTTCTTC
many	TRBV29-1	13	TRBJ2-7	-	CSVVTGASYEQYF	TGCAGCGTTGTTACTGGGGCGTCCTACGAGCAGTACTTC
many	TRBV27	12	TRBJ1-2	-	CASRSMDRGYTF	TGTGCCAGCAGAAGCATGGATAGGGGCTACACCTTC
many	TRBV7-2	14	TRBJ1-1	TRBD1	CASSLATGRTEAFF	TGTGCCAGCAGCTTAGCGACAGGGCGGACTGAAGCTTTCTTT
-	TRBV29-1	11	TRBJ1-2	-	CSVGPSDGYTF	TGCAGCGTTGGACCTTCTGATGGCTACACCTTC
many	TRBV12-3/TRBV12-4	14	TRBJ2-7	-	CASSLIDRNYEQYF	TGTGCCAGCAGTTTAATAGACAGAAACTACGAGCAGTACTTC
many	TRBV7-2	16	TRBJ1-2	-	CASSLVGGHLNYGYTF	TGTGCCAGCAGCTTAGTGGGGGGACATTTGAACTATGGCTACACCTTC
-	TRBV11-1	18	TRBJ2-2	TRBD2	CASRDGTSGRANTGELFF	TGTGCCAGCAGGGACGGGACTAGCGGGAGGGCGAACACCGGGGAGCTGTTTTTT
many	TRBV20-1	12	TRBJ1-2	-	CSATPGGSGYTF	TGCAGTGCTACCCCTGGGGGCTCTGGCTACACCTTC
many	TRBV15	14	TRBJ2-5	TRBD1	CATSYTDRAETQYF	TGTGCCACCAGCTACACGGACAGGGCAGAGACCCAGTACTTC
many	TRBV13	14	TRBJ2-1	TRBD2	CASRRAGGYNEQFF	TGTGCCAGCCGCCGCGCGGGAGGCTACAATGAGCAGTTCTTC
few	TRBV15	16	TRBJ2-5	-	CATSSRGGLLMETQYF	TGTGCCACCAGCAGTCGTGGGGGGTTGCTTATGGAGACCCAGTACTTC
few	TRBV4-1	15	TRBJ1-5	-	CASSRSVWGYQPQHF	TGCGCCAGCAGCCGAAGTGTTTGGGGCTATCAGCCCCAGCATTTT
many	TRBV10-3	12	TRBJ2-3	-	CAISGGSDTQYF	TGTGCCATCAGTGGGGGGTCGGATACGCAGTATTTT
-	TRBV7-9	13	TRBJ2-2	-	CASWQTNTGELFF	TGTGCCAGCTGGCAGACGAACACCGGGGAGCTGTTTTTT
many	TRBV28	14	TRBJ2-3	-	CASSLPTSPDTQYF	TGTGCCAGCAGTTTGCCCACTAGCCCAGATACGCAGTATTTT
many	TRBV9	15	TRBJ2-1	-	CASSVDGGTGNEQFF	TGTGCCAGCAGCGTAGATGGCGGGACGGGGAATGAGCAGTTCTTC
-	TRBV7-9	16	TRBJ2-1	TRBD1	CASSLEGQGGSAEQFF	TGTGCCAGCAGCTTAGAGGGACAGGGGGGTTCGGCTGAGCAGTTCTTC
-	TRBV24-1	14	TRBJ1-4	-	CATSDSSANEKLFF	TGTGCCACCAGTGACAGCTCTGCTAATGAAAAACTGTTTTTT
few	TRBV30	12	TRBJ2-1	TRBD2	CAWEAGSREQFF	TGTGCCTGGGAAGCGGGGAGTAGGGAGCAGTTCTTC
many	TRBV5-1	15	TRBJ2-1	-	CASSLETTAVGEQFF	TGCGCCAGCAGCTTGGAGACGACAGCAGTTGGTGAGCAGTTCTTC
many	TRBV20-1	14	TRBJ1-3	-	CSARDGAALASIYF	TGCAGTGCTAGAGATGGCGCAGCCTTGGCCTCCATATATTTT
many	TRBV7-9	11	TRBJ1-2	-	CASSFMEGYTF	TGTGCCAGCAGCTTTATGGAGGGCTACACCTTC
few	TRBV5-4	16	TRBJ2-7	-	CASSSPPGEASDEQYF	TGTGCCAGCAGCTCCCCCCCGGGGGAAGCGTCCGACGAGCAGTACTTC
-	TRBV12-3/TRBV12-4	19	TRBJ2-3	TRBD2	CASSLARLAGDVLLDTQYF	TGTGCCAGCAGTTTAGCCAGACTAGCGGGAGACGTCCTACTAGATACGCAGTATTTT
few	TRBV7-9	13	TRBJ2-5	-	CASSRLSEKTQYF	TGTGCCAGCAGCCGACTAAGCGAAAAGACCCAGTACTTC
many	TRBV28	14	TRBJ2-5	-	CASSFIRSGETQYF	TGTGCCAGCAGTTTCATCAGGTCGGGGGAGACCCAGTACTTC
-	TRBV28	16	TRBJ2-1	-	CASSSAERYSYNEQFF	TGTGCCAGCAGTTCAGCGGAGAGGTACTCCTACAATGAGCAGTTCTTC
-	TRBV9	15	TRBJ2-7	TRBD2	CASSVEGLGSYEQYF	TGTGCCAGCAGCGTAGAGGGACTAGGGAGTTACGAGCAGTACTTC
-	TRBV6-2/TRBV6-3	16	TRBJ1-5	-	CASSYYPGYSNQPQHF	TGTGCCAGCAGTTACTATCCGGGTTATAGCAATCAGCCCCAGCATTTT
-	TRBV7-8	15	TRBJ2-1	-	CASSLTSPDYNEQFF	TGTGCCAGCAGCCTGACTAGTCCGGACTACAATGAGCAGTTCTTC
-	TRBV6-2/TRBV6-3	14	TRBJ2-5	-	CASGIQGFWETQYF	TGTGCCAGCGGAATACAGGGCTTCTGGGAGACCCAGTACTTC
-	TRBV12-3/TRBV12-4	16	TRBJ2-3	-	CASSWGTWRDTDTQYF	TGTGCCAGCAGTTGGGGCACGTGGAGAGACACAGATACGCAGTATTTT
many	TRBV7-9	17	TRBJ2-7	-	CASSPNLGLSPSYEQYF	TGTGCCAGCAGCCCCAACCTAGGACTAAGCCCTTCCTACGAGCAGTACTTC
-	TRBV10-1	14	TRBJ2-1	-	CASVGRAPINEQFF	TGCGCCAGCGTCGGACGGGCGCCTATCAATGAGCAGTTCTTC
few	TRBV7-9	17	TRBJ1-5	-	CASSFDQVLISNQPQHF	TGTGCCAGCAGCTTTGATCAAGTTCTCATTAGCAATCAGCCCCAGCATTTT
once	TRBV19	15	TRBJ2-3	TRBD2	CASSISGREADTQYF	TGTGCCAGTAGTATAAGCGGGAGGGAGGCAGATACGCAGTATTTT
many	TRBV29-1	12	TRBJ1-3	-	CSGSSSGNTIYF	TGCAGCGGGTCTTCCTCTGGAAACACCATATATTTT
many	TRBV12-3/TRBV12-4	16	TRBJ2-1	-	CASSFASAISYNEQFF	TGTGCCAGCAGTTTTGCAAGCGCCATCTCCTACAATGAGCAGTTCTTC
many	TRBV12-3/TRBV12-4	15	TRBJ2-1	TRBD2	CASSSDPGLAGGSFF	TGTGCCAGCAGTTCCGATCCGGGACTAGCGGGAGGGTCCTTCTTC
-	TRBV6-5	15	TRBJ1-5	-	CASSQSDRYNQPQHF	TGTGCCAGCAGTCAGTCGGACAGATACAATCAGCCCCAGCATTTT